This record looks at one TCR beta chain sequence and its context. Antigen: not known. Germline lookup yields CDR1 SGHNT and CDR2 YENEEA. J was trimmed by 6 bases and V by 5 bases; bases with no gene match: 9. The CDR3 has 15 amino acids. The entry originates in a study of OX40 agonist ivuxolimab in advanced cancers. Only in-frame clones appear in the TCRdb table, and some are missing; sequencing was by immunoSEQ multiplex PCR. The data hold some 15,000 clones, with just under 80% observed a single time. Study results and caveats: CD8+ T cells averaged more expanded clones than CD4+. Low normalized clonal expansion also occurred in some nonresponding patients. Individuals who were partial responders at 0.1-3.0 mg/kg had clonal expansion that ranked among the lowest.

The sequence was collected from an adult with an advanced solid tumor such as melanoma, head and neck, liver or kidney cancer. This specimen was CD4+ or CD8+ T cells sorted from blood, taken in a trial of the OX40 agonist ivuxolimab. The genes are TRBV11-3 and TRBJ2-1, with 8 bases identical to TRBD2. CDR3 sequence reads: CASSPGPGGGNEQFF. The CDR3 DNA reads TGTGCCAGCAGCCCCGGTCCGGGAGGGGGCAATGAGCAGTTCTTC. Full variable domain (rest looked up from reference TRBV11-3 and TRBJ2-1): EAGVVQSPRYKIIEKKQPVAFWCNPISGHNTLYWYLQNLGQGPELLIRYENEEAVDDSQLPKDRFSAERLKGVDSTLKIQPAELGDSAVYLCASSPGPGGGNEQFFGPGTRLTVL.